The TCR beta chain described here comes from a study of blood T cell repertoires in COVID-19. Study-wide background: Italy, Spain and the United States were the sources of the convalescent and acute COVID-19 samples.

Per the study methods: How many nucleated cells were present was estimated from reference gene primer amplification. TCRdb keeps only in-frame clones here, not all; method: immunoSEQ multiplex PCR. The D gene and trimming were derived from the DNA, and the V and J assignments and clone size from that table. The sample lists about 490,000 clones, 70% to 90% occurring once. Germline CDR1 reads SGHTA; CDR2 reads FQGNSA. The CDR3 has 16 residues. Deletions cut 1 base from V and 6 bases from J, with 16 bases between. This clone was recorded a few times. Material for sequencing was peripheral blood. This receptor was taken from a human donor in a cohort sampled during active COVID-19. The J gene is TRBJ1-5, the V gene TRBV7-2; a possible D gene is TRBD1 (5 bases). The CDR3 DNA is TGTGCCAGCAGCTTAGGTCAGGGTTCCCTCGTTCAGCCCCAGCATTTT. It specifies CASSLGQGSLVQPQHF.